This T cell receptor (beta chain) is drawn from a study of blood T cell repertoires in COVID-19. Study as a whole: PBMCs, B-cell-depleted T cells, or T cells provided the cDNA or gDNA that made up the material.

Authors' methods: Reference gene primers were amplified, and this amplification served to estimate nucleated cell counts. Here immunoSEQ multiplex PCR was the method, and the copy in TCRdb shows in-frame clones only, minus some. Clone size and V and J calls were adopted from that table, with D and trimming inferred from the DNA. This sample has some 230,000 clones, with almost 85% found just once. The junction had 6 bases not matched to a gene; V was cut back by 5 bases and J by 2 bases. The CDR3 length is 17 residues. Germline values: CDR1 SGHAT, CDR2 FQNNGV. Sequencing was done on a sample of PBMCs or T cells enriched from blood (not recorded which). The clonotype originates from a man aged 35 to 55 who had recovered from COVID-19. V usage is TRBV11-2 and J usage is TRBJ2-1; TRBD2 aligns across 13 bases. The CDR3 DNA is TGTGCCAGCAGCCGCCGGACTAGCGGGAGTGCCTACAATGAGCAGTTCTTC. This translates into CASSRRTSGSAYNEQFF.